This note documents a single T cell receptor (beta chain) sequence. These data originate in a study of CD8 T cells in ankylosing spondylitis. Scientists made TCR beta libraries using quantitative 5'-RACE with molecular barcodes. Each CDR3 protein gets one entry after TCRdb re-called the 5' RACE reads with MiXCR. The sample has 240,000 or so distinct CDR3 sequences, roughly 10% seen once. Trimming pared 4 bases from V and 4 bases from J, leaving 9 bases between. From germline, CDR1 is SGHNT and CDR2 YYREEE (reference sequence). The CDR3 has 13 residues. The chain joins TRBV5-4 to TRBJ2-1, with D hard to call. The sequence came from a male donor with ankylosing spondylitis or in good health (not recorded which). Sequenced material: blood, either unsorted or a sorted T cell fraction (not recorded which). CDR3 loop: CASSPRRYNEQFF. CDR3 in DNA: TGTGCCAGCAGCCCAAGGCGGTACAATGAGCAGTTCTTC.